Each of the 10 T cell receptor beta chains below was sequenced from the same sample in a study of Tregs in tolerant kidney transplant recipients. The table came from immunoSEQ multiplex PCR; TCRdb's copy has only in-frame clones and leaves some out. Counted here are 55,000 to 80,000 clones, 95% to 98% occurring once; the ten biggest clones make up approximately 0.36%. The sample here was Tregs from blood, taken before the transplant. Receptor source: a human donor who received a combined kidney and bone marrow transplant.

The chain uses TRBV14 and TRBJ1-2; 7 bases line up with TRBD1. CDR1 SGHDN and CDR2 FVKESK come from the germline V gene. This CDR3 contains 17 residues. The ends lost 5 bases at V and 3 bases at J; junction bases unmatched: 15. Here the CDR3 reads CASSLYPGDRTYYGYTF. The CDR3 DNA follows: TGTGCCAGCAGCTTGTACCCTGGGGACAGAACTTACTATGGCTACACCTTC.

The rearrangement joins TRBV7-9 to TRBJ2-3; the match to TRBD2 covers 13 bases. The CDR3 consists of 16 residues. From germline, CDR1 is SEHNR and CDR2 FQNEAQ (reference sequence). The V segment lost 4 bases and the J segment 6 bases; nucleotides outside the gene matches: 7. The DNA of the CDR3 is TGTGCCAGCAGCTCCGGACTAGCGGGAGTCCCCGATACGCAGTATTTT. Its protein is CASSSGLAGVPDTQYF.

The rearrangement uses TRBV6-1 and TRBJ2-4; 8 bases map to TRBD1. After removal of 6 bases from V and 0 bases from J, the junction contained 1 base not matched to a gene. This CDR3 has 14 amino acids. The germline V gene encodes CDR1 MNHNS and CDR2 SASEGT. The chain's CDR3 is CASRDRVAKNIQYF. In nucleotides, the CDR3 is TGTGCCAGCAGGGACAGGGTAGCCAAAAACATTCAGTACTTC.

The J gene is TRBJ2-2, the V gene TRBV4-2; maybe TRBD1 (6 bases). V was shortened by 7 bases and J by 4 bases, with 10 bases between the two germline ends. Germline V lookup: CDR1 LGHNA, CDR2 YNFKEQ. The CDR3 loop spans 13 amino acids. This CDR3 is CASTRTATGELFF. CDR3 sequence (DNA): TGTGCCAGCACCCGGACAGCCACCGGGGAGCTGTTTTTT.

This sequence joins TRBV2 and TRBJ1-2; D might be TRBD1 (5 bases). Deletions cut 6 bases from V and 6 bases from J, with 23 bases between. This CDR3 region has 16 residues. Looked up from germline, CDR1 is SNHLY and CDR2 is FYNNEI. This CDR3 reads CASRGYGITRQNGYTF. DNA for the CDR3: TGTGCCAGCAGGGGCTATGGAATAACGCGACAGAATGGCTACACCTTC. Drawing the rest from reference TRBV2 and TRBJ1-2, the complete variable domain is EPEVTQTPSHQVTQMGQEVILRCVPISNHLYFYWYRQILGQKVEFLVSFYNNEISEKSEIFDDQFSVERPDGSNFTLKIRSTKLEDSAMYFCASRGYGITRQNGYTFGSGTRLTVV.

The CDR3 nucleotides are TGTGCCAGCAGCTCGAGCGGGGGGCCCTACGAGCAGTACTTC. Its protein is CASSSSGGPYEQYF. This chain uses TRBV6-5 with TRBJ2-7; 9 nucleotides line up with TRBD2. Looked up from germline, CDR1 is MNHEY and CDR2 is SVGAGI. CDR3 length: 14 amino acids. The V gene end was trimmed by 6 bases and the J gene end by 2 bases; junction bases not matched to a gene: 5.

V usage is TRBV6-5 and J usage is TRBJ2-3; 8 bases are a match to TRBD1. After removal of 6 bases from V and 6 bases from J, the junction contained 8 bases not matched to a gene. Germline V gene data show CDR1 as MNHEY and CDR2 as SVGAGI. CDR3 size: 14 residues. The CDR3 DNA sequence: TGTGCCAGCAGGGACAGGGCCAAAGGGGATACGCAGTATTTT. Its translation is CASRDRAKGDTQYF.

V and J are TRBV28 and TRBJ1-2, with TRBD1 identical over 12 bases. The germline CDR1 and CDR2 sequences are MDHEN and SYDVKM. Trimming took 2 bases from V and 6 from J; bases not matched to a gene: 7. The CDR3 is made up of 16 amino acids. The CDR3 coding sequence is TGTGCCAGCAGTTTAGGGGACAGGGGGCAAAGGGATGGCTACACCTTC. Translating it yields CASSLGDRGQRDGYTF.

The rearrangement joins TRBV11-2 to TRBJ2-3; D might be TRBD2 (11 bases). The CDR3 runs to 17 residues. Germline loops: CDR1 SGHAT, CDR2 FQNNGV. V was cut by 0 bases and J by 7 bases, with 20 bases left in between. Written as DNA, the CDR3 is TGTGCCAGCAGCTTAGAACGACTAGCGGGACAGGGGCATACGCAGTATTTT. Its protein is CASSLERLAGQGHTQYF.

The genes are TRBV7-2 and TRBJ2-3; D is perhaps TRBD2 (5 bases). V lost 5 bases and J 3 bases, leaving 9 bases between the germline ends. In germline, CDR1 is SGHTA, CDR2 FQGNSA. The CDR3 length is 13 residues. The CDR3 loop reads CASSRGQTDTQYF. The CDR3, as DNA: TGTGCCAGCAGCCGCGGGCAAACAGATACGCAGTATTTT. The full variable domain, completed using reference TRBV7-2 and TRBJ2-3, is GAGVSQSPSNKVTEKGKDVELRCDPISGHTALYWYRQSLGQGLEFLIYFQGNSAPDKSGLPSDRFSAERTGGSVSTLTIQRTQQEDSAVYLCASSRGQTDTQYFGPGTRLTVL.